Here is one T cell receptor (beta chain) with its context. From the RT-PCR reads, TCRdb called clonotypes with MiXCR, one entry per CDR3 protein. In the table there are hundreds of thousands of distinct CDR3 sequences, more than 13% of which are singletons. CDR3 length: 18 residues. The germline V gene encodes CDR1 SGHVS and CDR2 FQNEAQ. J was trimmed by 0 bases and V by 3 bases; bases with no gene match: 8. The sequenced material came from memory CD4+ T cells from blood. The TCR comes from a female donor in good health, serving as a healthy control. This chain connects TRBV7-8 to TRBJ1-5; 10 nucleotides align to TRBD1. The CDR3 sequence is CASSFSGQGVYSNQPQHF. The DNA of the CDR3 is TGTGCCAGCAGCTTCTCTGGACAGGGGGTCTATAGCAATCAGCCCCAGCATTTT.